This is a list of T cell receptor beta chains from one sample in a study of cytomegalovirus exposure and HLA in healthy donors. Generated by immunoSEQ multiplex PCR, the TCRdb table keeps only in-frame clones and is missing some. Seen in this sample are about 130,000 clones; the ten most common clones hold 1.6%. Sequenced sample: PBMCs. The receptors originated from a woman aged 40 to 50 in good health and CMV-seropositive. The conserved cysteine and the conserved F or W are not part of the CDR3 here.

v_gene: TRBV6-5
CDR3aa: ASSYAPGGMNTEAF

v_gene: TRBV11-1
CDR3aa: ASSQQGAGSSYEQY

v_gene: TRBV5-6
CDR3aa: ASSLVSTGDDYGYT

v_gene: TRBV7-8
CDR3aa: ASSLDPTTPGGSYNEQF

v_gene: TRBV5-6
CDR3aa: ASSLTSTGGLRGHT

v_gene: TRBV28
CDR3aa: ASSLQTVNTEAF

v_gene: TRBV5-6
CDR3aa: ASSFSRGLDYNEQF

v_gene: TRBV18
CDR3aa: ASSPFQGVNEQF

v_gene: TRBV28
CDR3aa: ASSYSPRDRGQDGYT

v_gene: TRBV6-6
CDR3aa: ASSLTGVGANVLT

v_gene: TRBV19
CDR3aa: ATMGLAGHQGTDTQY

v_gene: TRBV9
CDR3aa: ASSVSPGAGELF

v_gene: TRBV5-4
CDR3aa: ASSLTGTPDEKLF

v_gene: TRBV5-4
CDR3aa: ASSLSGASVEQF